The 23 T cell receptor beta chains below all came from one sample that was sequenced in a study of CD8 T cells in ankylosing spondylitis. Overall study results and limits: About 8 highly homologous variants made up a TCR beta motif, and this motif appeared characteristic of ankylosing spondylitis blood.

For these TCRs, the target antigens are not known. One entry per CDR3 protein, called by TCRdb with MiXCR from the 5' RACE reads. Seen here are 800,000 to 900,000 distinct CDR3 sequences, about 10% observed once, and the top ten hold less than 0.65%. Source material: blood, either unsorted or a sorted T cell fraction (not recorded which). The receptors derive from a male donor with ankylosing spondylitis.

The chain links TRBV20-1 to TRBJ1-5; no reliable D call. Germline V gene sequence: CDR1 DFQATT, CDR2 SNEGSKA (reference sequence). The ends were cut back, 6 bases at V and 9 bases at J, with 18 bases in the middle. The CDR3 length is 13 residues. The CDR3, as DNA: TGCAGTGCATGGGAGTCCCTAACGGCGCCCCAGCATTTT. It encodes CSAWESLTAPQHF.

This clonotype came up a few times. This chain connects TRBV4-2 to TRBJ2-1; D unclear. There are 14 residues in the CDR3. CDR1 LGHNA and CDR2 YNFKEQ come from the germline V gene. Trimming left V 1 base short and J 3 bases short, with 7 bases between. CDR3 sequence: CASSQVDGYNEQFF. CDR3 DNA: TGTGCCAGCAGCCAAGTCGACGGCTACAATGAGCAGTTCTTC.

Only a few counts were recorded for this clonotype. The chain has TRBV4-3 and TRBJ2-3, with 8 bases fitting TRBD2. The germline CDR1 and CDR2 sequences are LGHNA and YSLEER. The CDR3 is made up of 16 amino acids. V shed 2 bases and J 0 bases; nucleotides not matched to a gene: 4. As DNA, the CDR3 is TGCGCCAGCAGCCAAAGGCGGGAGGCTAGCACAGATACGCAGTATTTT. It codes for CASSQRREASTDTQYF.

This clonotype was counted between two and nine times. The chain is built from TRBV7-9 and TRBJ1-1; D call uncertain. The CDR3 extends over 13 amino acids. Trimming stripped 2 bases from V and 7 bases from J, with 11 bases between. Germline values: CDR1 SEHNR, CDR2 FQNEAQ (reference sequence). The CDR3 nucleotides are TGTGCCAGCAGCTTACAAAGAGAGGGTGAAGCTTTCTTT. This translates into CASSLQREGEAFF.

A few counts support this clonotype. This chain connects TRBV10-3 to TRBJ1-5; no definite D call. V shed 6 bases and J shed 5 bases, with 14 bases lying between them. CDR3 length: 14 amino acids. Germline lookup yields CDR1 ENHRY and CDR2 SYGVKD. The chain's CDR3 is CAISADGLDQPQHF. CDR3 DNA sequence: TGTGCCATCAGCGCGGACGGATTGGATCAGCCCCAGCATTTT.

The chain uses TRBV11-2 and TRBJ2-5, with 8 bases aligning to TRBD1. Germline CDR1 and CDR2: SGHAT and FQNNGV. V shed 5 bases, J shed 4 bases, and the junction held 3 bases outside the gene matches. The CDR3 is made up of 13 amino acids. CDR3 residues: CASSADRVETQYF. The DNA of the CDR3 is TGTGCCAGCAGCGCGGACAGGGTAGAGACCCAGTACTTC.

This clonotype turned up a few times. The genes are TRBV5-6 and TRBJ2-1; D might be TRBD2 (5 bases). Germline V gene data show CDR1 as SGHDT and CDR2 as YYEEEE. V lost 1 base and J 7 bases, leaving 9 bases between the germline ends. The CDR3 is made up of 13 amino acids. DNA for the CDR3: TGTGCCAGCAGCTTGTTTACGGGGAATGAGCAGTTCTTC. Translated, it gives CASSLFTGNEQFF.

This clonotype was recorded many times. The chain is built from TRBV29-1 and TRBJ2-3; D unclear. There are 13 residues in the CDR3. Germline loops: CDR1 SQVTM, CDR2 ANQGSEA. The V end was cut by 0 bases, the J end by 4 bases, with 8 bases between. The CDR3 loop is CSVEEVRADTQYF. CDR3 in DNA: TGCAGCGTTGAAGAAGTCCGGGCAGATACGCAGTATTTT.

This clonotype came up a few times. V gene TRBV5-1 combines with J gene TRBJ2-3; 13 nucleotides align to TRBD2. The CDR3 sequence is 15 residues long. Trimming at V came to 4 bases and at J to 4 bases, leaving 3 bases not matched to a gene. Germline assignment: CDR1 SGHRS and CDR2 YFSETQ. CDR3 region: CASSDGLAGADTQYF. CDR3 bases: TGCGCCAGCAGCGATGGACTAGCGGGAGCAGATACGCAGTATTTT.

This clonotype was counted ten times or more. The chain combines TRBV20-1 with TRBJ2-2; no reliable D call. Germline CDR1 reads DFQATT; CDR2 reads SNEGSKA (reference sequence). This CDR3 is built from 13 residues. Trimming took off 5 bases at V and 0 bases at J, with 7 bases between the two ends. This CDR3 is CSAPVPNTGELFF. The CDR3 coding sequence is TGCAGTGCTCCTGTTCCGAACACCGGGGAGCTGTTTTTT.

This clonotype was picked up a small number of times. The DNA for the CDR3 is TGTGCCTGGAGTGTAGGAGTGTGGGGGGCCGAGCAGTACTTC. This encodes CAWSVGVWGAEQYF. The chain is built from TRBV30 and TRBJ2-7; either TRBD1 or TRBD2 may supply D (6 bases each). V gave up 0 bases and J gave up 6 bases, with 15 bases separating them. Germline CDR1 is GTSNPN and CDR2 is SVGIG (reference sequence). This CDR3 comprises 14 residues.

Only one count was recorded for this clonotype. The genes are TRBV7-8 and TRBJ2-7; 7 bases map to TRBD1. Per germline, CDR1 SGHVS and CDR2 FQNEAQ. J was trimmed by 8 bases and V by 1 base; bases with no gene match: 5. CDR3 length: 13 amino acids. The CDR3 nucleotides are TGTGCCAGCAGCTTAGATTGGACAGGCCAGCAGTACTTC. Amino acids: CASSLDWTGQQYF.

CDR3 amino acids: CASSYGVHTEAFF. The DNA for the CDR3 is TGTGCCAGCAGTTACGGGGTGCACACTGAAGCTTTCTTT. The chain joins TRBV6-5 to TRBJ1-1; the D is unclear. The V and J ends lost 2 bases and 3 bases respectively, with 7 bases between them. The CDR3 is made up of 13 amino acids. The germline V gene encodes CDR1 MNHEY and CDR2 SVGAGI.

This clonotype was detected only a few times. The V and J genes are TRBV10-2 and TRBJ2-3, with D possibly matching TRBD1 (5 bases). Germline-derived CDR1 and CDR2 are WSHSY and SAAADI. The V and J ends lost 5 bases and 6 bases respectively, with 12 bases between them. The CDR3 consists of 13 residues. CDR3 protein: CASSWTTADTQYF. DNA of the CDR3: TGCGCCAGCAGTTGGACGACAGCCGATACGCAGTATTTT.

This clonotype was seen a handful of times. The genes are TRBV20-1 and TRBJ2-7; TRBD2 aligns across 10 bases. Germline CDR1 and CDR2: DFQATT and SNEGSKA (reference sequence). V shed 5 bases, J shed 4 bases, and the junction held 11 bases outside the gene matches. This CDR3 region has 15 residues. CDR3 coding DNA: TGCAGTGCTTTGCCTAGCAGCGGGAGGGAATACGAGCAGTACTTC. The encoded protein is CSALPSSGREYEQYF.

This clonotype was observed a handful of times. CDR3 nucleotides: TGCAGTGCTAGAGATCATCGGTTAGGCCTAGGGATTCAGTACTTC. Translation gives CSARDHRLGLGIQYF. The J gene is TRBJ2-4, the V gene TRBV20-1, with D uncertain. V was clipped by 0 bases and J by 10 bases, with 19 bases between them. Germline CDR1 reads DFQATT; CDR2 reads SNEGSKA (reference sequence). The CDR3 is made up of 15 amino acids.

This clonotype was picked up a small number of times. The chain recombines TRBV9 with TRBJ1-6; weak D call: TRBD1 (5 bases). Deletions cut 4 bases from V and 3 bases from J, with 17 bases between. The CDR3 covers 17 residues. Germline V gives CDR1 SGDLS, CDR2 YYNGEE. The CDR3 region is CASSPRAGRYYNSPLHF. CDR3 nucleotides: TGTGCCAGCAGCCCCAGGGCAGGGAGGTACTATAATTCACCCCTCCACTTT.

The genes are TRBV20-1 and TRBJ2-7; D gene ambiguous. V lost 3 bases and J 0 bases, leaving 12 bases between the germline ends. Per the germline V gene, CDR1 is DFQATT and CDR2 is SNEGSKA (reference sequence). The CDR3 totals 14 residues. The CDR3 DNA reads TGCAGTGCTAGCCGCCAAGACCACTCCTACGAGCAGTACTTC. It is translated as CSASRQDHSYEQYF.

This clonotype was counted only a few times. The CDR3 loop is CASSLEGPGDYEQFF. The CDR3 DNA is TGCGCCAGCAGCTTGGAGGGGCCGGGAGACTATGAGCAGTTCTTC. The chain has TRBV5-1 and TRBJ2-1, with D maybe TRBD2 (6 bases). The CDR3 loop spans 15 amino acids. V gave up 0 bases and J gave up 8 bases, with 15 bases separating them. Looked up from germline, CDR1 is SGHRS and CDR2 is YFSETQ.

This clonotype was counted at least ten times. The chain carries TRBV29-1 and TRBJ2-3; a weak D match, TRBD2 (5 bases). The germline CDR1 and CDR2 sequences are SQVTM and ANQGSEA. This CDR3 is 13 amino acids long. V lost 6 bases and J 4 bases, leaving 14 bases between the germline ends. This CDR3 reads CSVEELASDTQYF. The CDR3 DNA reads TGCAGCGTGGAGGAGCTAGCCTCAGATACGCAGTATTTT.

This clonotype was seen only a few times. This chain joins TRBV20-1 and TRBJ1-2, with D unresolved. This CDR3 has 13 amino acids. Germline-derived CDR1 and CDR2 are DFQATT and SNEGSKA (reference sequence). Trimming cost V 0 bases and J 2 bases, with 7 bases left between them. The CDR3 spells CSAREQSNYGYTF. CDR3 nucleotide sequence: TGCAGTGCTAGAGAACAAAGCAACTATGGCTACACCTTC.

This clonotype was seen only a few times. J is TRBJ1-1 and V is TRBV2; TRBD1 might be the D (5 bases). CDR3 length: 13 residues. In germline, CDR1 is SNHLY, CDR2 FYNNEI. V was cut by 8 bases and J by 0 bases, with 10 bases left in between. In DNA form, the CDR3 reads TGTGCCAGCGGGCGACAGTTGAACACTGAAGCTTTCTTT. Translated, it gives CASGRQLNTEAFF.

This rearrangement joins TRBV20-1 to TRBJ2-7, with D possibly TRBD2 on 6 matching bases. The CDR3 consists of 15 residues. Germline CDR1 reads DFQATT; CDR2 reads SNEGSKA (reference sequence). V was pared by 3 bases and J by 8 bases, with 23 bases between. The CDR3 coding sequence is TGCAGTGCTAGGAAACCGGGACTGGCGGGTGGGAAGCAGTACTTC. As protein: CSARKPGLAGGKQYF.